This T cell receptor beta chain was recovered during a study of T cell clusters in autoimmune cytopenias. Study as a whole: A median age of around 59 years and mean of 56 years characterized healthy donor controls. The median distinct TRB clonotype count was a few thousand per sample, from a median around 50,000 reads.

TRB rearrangements were amplified by touch-down multiplex PCR with mixed TRB-A/B primers. One entry per CDR3 protein, without DNA, is what TCRdb gives after re-calling the multiplex PCR reads. This sample's table has about 6,900 distinct CDR3 sequences. Notes on the study in general: A dominant lymphoma-associated repertoire apparently masked the cluster-lack signature in secondary cytopenia versus chronic lymphocytic leukemia.

Germline V CDR1 and CDR2: MRHNA, SNTAGT. The CDR3 totals 19 residues. Remarks on this clonotype: Its antigen remains unidentified.

Each sample's input was 250 ng genomic DNA, some 38,000 genome equivalents. The data also belong to a second study, concerning T cell repertoires in aging, cancer and after chemotherapy.

The chain combines TRBV6-4 with TRBJ2-2; the D call of TRBD1 rests on TCRdb alone, since no DNA is present to check it. Sequenced input: peripheral blood. The TCR sequence derives from a human donor in good health. The CDR3: CASRVTGQGDYMNTGELFF.